Following are 25 T cell receptor beta chains from one sample sequenced in a study of cytomegalovirus exposure and HLA in healthy donors. In the PCR, 60 Vbeta and 13 Jbeta primers were used. Assay used: immunoSEQ multiplex PCR; TCRdb lists only in-frame clones, some missing. The data show about 190,000 clones, approximately 79% seen once. The sample was PBMCs. All receptors come from a middle-aged man in good health and CMV-seropositive.

The chain combines TRBV9 with TRBJ1-6, with D uncertain. Germline V gene lookup returns CDR1 SGDLS and CDR2 YYNGEE. V lost 0 bases and J 9 bases, leaving 13 bases between the germline ends. There are 15 residues in the CDR3. CDR3 in DNA: TGTGCCAGCAGCGTAGGTATCGGGTCTGGTTCACCCCTCCACTTT. It translates to CASSVGIGSGSPLHF.

The chain is built from TRBV30 and TRBJ2-2; a weak D match, TRBD1 (5 bases). The germline V gene has CDR1 GTSNPN and CDR2 SVGIG (reference sequence). V lost 0 bases, J lost 4 bases, and 18 bases lay in between. This CDR3 contains 17 residues. The CDR3 region has the DNA TGTGCCTGGAGTGTAGGGCAGGGAAGTTGGAGCACCGGGGAGCTGTTTTTT. Translation gives CAWSVGQGSWSTGELFF. Full variable domain (missing parts from reference TRBV30 and TRBJ2-2): SQTIHQWPATLVQPVGSPLSLECTVEGTSNPNLYWYRQAAGRGLQLLFYSVGIGQISSEVPQNLSASRPQDRQFILSSKKLLLSDSGFYLCAWSVGQGSWSTGELFFGEGSRLTVL.

V usage is TRBV28 and J usage is TRBJ1-2; D not certain. Per germline, CDR1 MDHEN and CDR2 SYDVKM. The CDR3 covers 14 residues. The germline V and J ends were trimmed by 5 bases and 4 bases, with 14 bases remaining between them. CDR3 loop: CASSDPGRSYGYTF. CDR3 nucleotide sequence: TGTGCCAGCAGTGACCCAGGAAGGTCCTATGGCTACACCTTC.

This clone was seen a few times. This chain joins TRBV18 and TRBJ2-3; D may be TRBD2 (6 bases). In germline, CDR1 is KGHSH, CDR2 LQKENI. This CDR3 contains 15 residues. V lost 6 bases and J 4 bases, leaving 17 bases between the germline ends. Here the CDR3 DNA reads TGTGCCAGCTCCGCGGGGAACGGGGCTGCAGATACGCAGTATTTT. Amino acids: CASSAGNGAADTQYF. The complete variable domain, with remaining parts taken from reference TRBV18 and TRBJ2-3, reads NAGVMQNPRHLVRRRGQEARLRCSPMKGHSHVYWYRQLPEEGLKFMVYLQKENIIDESGMPKERFSAEFPKEGPSILRIQQVVRGDSAAYFCASSAGNGAADTQYFGPGTRLTVL.

This clone appeared a few times. The rearrangement links TRBV29-1 to TRBJ1-1; TRBD1 matches 9 bases. The ends lost 7 bases at V and 0 bases at J; junction bases unmatched: 6. The CDR3 is made up of 14 amino acids. Germline V gene lookup returns CDR1 SQVTM and CDR2 ANQGSEA. The CDR3 sequence: CSANRQGVNTEAFF. In DNA, the CDR3 is TGCAGCGCGAATCGACAGGGGGTGAACACTGAAGCTTTCTTT.

This chain joins TRBV9 and TRBJ1-1; no definite D call. This CDR3 spans 17 amino acids. V was pared by 0 bases and J by 1 base, with 16 bases between. Per germline, CDR1 SGDLS and CDR2 YYNGEE. DNA of the CDR3: TGTGCCAGCAGCGTAGCGGGTGGAGGCCTAGGGAACACTGAAGCTTTCTTT. Amino acids: CASSVAGGGLGNTEAFF.

This clone was found a few times. The genes are TRBV7-8 and TRBJ2-2; TRBD1 agrees at 7 bases. Germline V CDR1 and CDR2: SGHVS, FQNEAQ. The CDR3 contains 13 residues. With 7 bases clipped from V and 4 bases from J, the junction kept 3 bases outside the gene matches. DNA for the CDR3: TGTGCCAGCACTCCAGGGGGCACCGGGGAGCTGTTTTTT. This gives the protein CASTPGGTGELFF.

This clone occurred a few times. This rearrangement joins TRBV14 to TRBJ1-1; weak D call: TRBD1 (5 bases). This CDR3 region has 14 residues. CDR1 SGHDN and CDR2 FVKESK come from the germline V gene. The V and J ends lost 4 bases and 5 bases respectively, with 14 bases between them. CDR3 amino acids: CASSPFREGTEAFF. CDR3 nucleotide sequence: TGTGCCAGCAGCCCGTTCAGGGAGGGGACTGAAGCTTTCTTT.

The chain carries TRBV7-2 and TRBJ1-6; TRBD1 matches 10 bases. CDR1 SGHTA and CDR2 FQGNSA come from the germline V gene. The V and J ends lost 3 bases and 6 bases, in that order; junction bases with no gene match: 5. The CDR3 is 16 amino acids. The CDR3 sequence: CASSLMGTGVNSPLHF. The CDR3 DNA sequence: TGTGCCAGCAGCTTGATGGGGACAGGGGTTAATTCACCCCTCCACTTT.

The sample holds one count of this clone. The rearrangement links TRBV9 to TRBJ2-1, with 11 bases that match TRBD2. CDR3 size: 15 residues. Germline trimming cut 0 bases from V and 8 bases from J; bases unmatched to any gene: 4. In germline, CDR1 is SGDLS, CDR2 YYNGEE. CDR3 protein: CASSVATSGGYEQFF. CDR3 in DNA: TGTGCCAGCAGCGTAGCTACTAGCGGGGGTTATGAGCAGTTCTTC.

The chain combines TRBV6-4 with TRBJ2-7, with TRBD2 matching over 9 bases. The CDR3 length is 14 residues. Germline CDR1 is MRHNA and CDR2 is SNTAGT. The V segment lost 6 bases and the J segment 6 bases; nucleotides outside the gene matches: 9. The CDR3 loop is CASRGSGGPGEQYF. The CDR3 nucleotides are TGTGCCAGCAGAGGTAGCGGGGGCCCGGGCGAGCAGTACTTC.

Only a few counts were recorded for this clone. This chain connects TRBV7-2 to TRBJ2-5, with 10 bases fitting TRBD1. The V gene's germline CDR1 is SGHTA and CDR2 FQGNSA. The CDR3 is made up of 14 amino acids. J gave up 3 bases and V 6 bases, and 4 bases lay outside the gene matches. CDR3 region: CASRPGQGEETQYF. The CDR3 DNA follows: TGTGCCAGCAGGCCCGGACAGGGGGAAGAGACCCAGTACTTC.

The chain uses TRBV6-1 and TRBJ2-5; D may be TRBD1 (5 bases). From germline, CDR1 is MNHNS and CDR2 SASEGT. V lost 0 bases to trimming and J lost 11 bases, with 16 bases between them. The CDR3 has 14 amino acids. CDR3 in DNA: TGTGCCAGCAGTGAAGCTCGTATGGTGGGGCAGCAGTACTTC. Translation: CASSEARMVGQQYF.

The chain has TRBV4-3 and TRBJ2-7, with 7 bases that match TRBD2. The CDR3 covers 15 residues. J was trimmed by 2 bases and V by 3 bases; bases with no gene match: 7. Germline assignment: CDR1 LGHNA and CDR2 YSLEER. The CDR3 nucleotides are TGCGCCAGCAGCCAGGACGGACTAGGAGCCTACGAGCAGTACTTC. Residues: CASSQDGLGAYEQYF.

The CDR3 DNA follows: TGTGCCAGCAGTCCAACAGGGGAAAGCGGCTACACCTTC. Translated: CASSPTGESGYTF. J is TRBJ1-2 and V is TRBV6-6; the match to TRBD1 covers 7 bases. Trimming cost V 5 bases and J 8 bases; bases outside gene matches: 8. The germline V gene encodes CDR1 MNHNY and CDR2 SVGAGI (reference sequence). The CDR3 loop spans 13 amino acids.

The chain couples TRBV7-8 to TRBJ1-4; 8 bases are shared with TRBD1. CDR1 and CDR2 from the germline V gene are SGHVS and FQNEAQ. V lost 5 bases and J lost 7; bases outside the gene matches: 6. The CDR3 has 14 residues. In nucleotides, the CDR3 is TGTGCCAGCAGCCCTAGGACAGGGATTGAAAAACTGTTTTTT. It encodes CASSPRTGIEKLFF.

The chain joins TRBV5-4 to TRBJ1-1; tentatively, D is TRBD1 (5 bases). Per germline, CDR1 SGHNT and CDR2 YYREEE (reference sequence). V lost 6 bases and J 2 bases, leaving 17 bases between the germline ends. This CDR3 spans 15 amino acids. The CDR3 protein is CASIPPGNLNTEAFF. The CDR3 DNA follows: TGTGCCAGCATTCCCCCAGGGAACCTTAACACTGAAGCTTTCTTT.

The chain uses TRBV7-2 and TRBJ2-7, with 11 bases fitting TRBD1. Germline V gene data show CDR1 as SGHTA and CDR2 as FQGNSA. The junction had 5 bases not matched to a gene; V was cut back by 4 bases and J by 6 bases. This CDR3 has 14 amino acids. CDR3 protein: CASSSGQGVGEQYF. The CDR3 coding sequence is TGTGCCAGCAGCTCGGGACAGGGGGTCGGCGAGCAGTACTTC. The whole variable domain, remainder taken from reference TRBV7-2 and TRBJ2-7, is GAGVSQSPSNKVTEKGKDVELRCDPISGHTALYWYRQSLGQGLEFLIYFQGNSAPDKSGLPSDRFSAERTGGSVSTLTIQRTQQEDSAVYLCASSSGQGVGEQYFGPGTRLTVT.

This chain connects TRBV4-3 to TRBJ2-5; D uncertain. This CDR3 has 11 amino acids. The V and J ends lost 8 bases and 5 bases respectively, with 9 bases between them. The germline V gene encodes CDR1 LGHNA and CDR2 YSLEER. CDR3 in amino acids: CASFFGETQYF. DNA of the CDR3: TGCGCCAGCTTCTTCGGGGAGACCCAGTACTTC.

The rearrangement joins TRBV21-1 to TRBJ2-5; the table's D call of TRBD2 was not tested on the DNA. TRBV21-1 is described as a pseudogene. The CDR3 covers 14 residues. The CDR3 coding sequence is TGTGCCAGCAGCATGCGGGGTTGGGGAGAGACCCAGTACTTC. Translated, it gives CASSMRGWGETQYF.

There are a few counts of this clone. The chain employs TRBV5-4 and TRBJ2-5; 16 bases align to TRBD2. This CDR3 comprises 16 residues. The V gene end was trimmed by 4 bases and the J gene end by 5 bases; junction bases not matched to a gene: 5. Germline lookup yields CDR1 SGHNT and CDR2 YYREEE (reference sequence). CDR3 residues: CASSDGTSGGVETQYF. The CDR3 nucleotides read TGTGCCAGCAGCGACGGGACTAGCGGGGGGGTTGAGACCCAGTACTTC.

The gene calls are TRBV19 and TRBJ1-2; D might be TRBD1 (5 bases). CDR1 LNHDA and CDR2 SQIVND come from the germline V gene (reference sequence). The CDR3 runs to 15 residues. The V end lost 6 bases, the J end lost 0 bases, and 14 bases lay between the germline ends. The CDR3 loop reads CASRMGGHPNYGYTF. DNA of the CDR3: TGTGCCAGTAGGATGGGAGGACACCCTAACTATGGCTACACCTTC.

V is TRBV27 and J is TRBJ2-3; D remains ambiguous. Deletions cut 3 bases from V and 0 bases from J, with 4 bases between. CDR3 length: 13 residues. In germline, CDR1 is MNHEY, CDR2 SMNVEV (reference sequence). The CDR3 nucleotides are TGTGCCAGCAGTTTCCCTAGCACAGATACGCAGTATTTT. It translates to CASSFPSTDTQYF.

This clone was counted once. This chain links TRBV9 with TRBJ2-5; 9 bases are a match to TRBD1. This CDR3 contains 14 residues. CDR1 and CDR2 from the germline V gene are SGDLS and YYNGEE. V lost 2 bases, J lost 3 bases, and 2 bases stayed unmatched. For the CDR3, the DNA is TGTGCCAGCAGCGTGGGACAGGGAGAAGAGACCCAGTACTTC. It specifies CASSVGQGEETQYF.

This chain uses TRBV14 with TRBJ1-4; D ambiguous. Germline V CDR1 and CDR2: SGHDN, FVKESK. The CDR3 is 16 amino acids. Between the trimmed V and J ends, which lost 0 bases and 0 bases, there was a span of 8 bases. CDR3 residues: CASSQDEGATNEKLFF. CDR3 DNA sequence: TGTGCCAGCAGCCAAGATGAGGGTGCAACTAATGAAAAACTGTTTTTT. Supplemented by reference TRBV14 and TRBJ1-4, the full variable domain reads EAGVTQFPSHSVIEKGQTVTLRCDPISGHDNLYWYRRVMGKEIKFLLHFVKESKQDESGMPNNRFLAERTGGTYSTLKVQPAELEDSGVYFCASSQDEGATNEKLFFGSGTQLSVL.